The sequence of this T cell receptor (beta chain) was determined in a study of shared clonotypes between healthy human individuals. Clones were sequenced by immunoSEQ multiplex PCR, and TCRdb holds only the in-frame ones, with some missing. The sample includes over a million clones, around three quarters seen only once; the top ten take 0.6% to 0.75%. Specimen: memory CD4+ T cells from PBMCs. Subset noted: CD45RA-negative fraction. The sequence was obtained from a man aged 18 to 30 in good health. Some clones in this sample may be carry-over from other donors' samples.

The CDR3 region has the DNA TGTGCCAGCAGCTTTGGCCAGGGGCTCGCTGGAAACACCATATATTTT. Amino acids: CASSFGQGLAGNTIYF. The chain carries TRBV5-4 and TRBJ1-3; D might be TRBD1 (6 bases). Trimming removed 2 bases at V and 2 bases at J, with 14 bases between. The CDR3 has 16 residues. CDR1 SGHNT and CDR2 YYREEE come from the germline V gene (reference sequence).